This TCR beta chain was sequenced during a study of cytomegalovirus exposure and HLA in healthy donors. Study-wide results and limits: Most of the CMV-associated TCR beta chains (in a later analysis) appeared to be HLA-restricted. Upon later analysis, TCR association rates were observed to vary by HLA locus, being highest for DRB1 and lowest for HLA-C. The study dropped some indistinguishable V segments, TRBV6-2 and TRBV6-3 among them.

The PCR contained 60 Vbeta and 13 Jbeta primers. Sequencing was performed with immunoSEQ multiplex PCR; in TCRdb, only in-frame clones are kept and a portion is missing. Here the sample spans 100,000 to 150,000 clones, over 65% being singletons. Worth noting for this clone: Its antigen remains unknown.

V was clipped by 8 bases and J by 9 bases; unmatched bases: 13. The CDR3 has 15 amino acids. The V gene's germline CDR1 is MNHEY and CDR2 SVGAGI. The rearrangement joins TRBV6-5 to TRBJ1-6; TRBD1 matches 7 bases. The sequenced sample was PBMCs. This clonotype originated in a female donor in good health and CMV-seropositive. CDR3 sequence (DNA): TGTGCCAGCTTGAGTAGACAGGGACCAAGTTCACCCCTCCACTTT. Translating gives CASLSRQGPSSPLHF.